The text below deals with one T cell receptor beta chain. Antigen: not known. This specimen belongs to a study of T cell repertoires in cytomegalovirus infection. Overall study findings and caveats: HLA-C-restricted CMV-specific TCR beta clonotypes were dominant in the ex vivo response.

Using its own MiXCR run on the reads, TCRdb lists one record per CDR3 protein. The sample has fewer than 950,000 distinct CDR3 sequences; 32% are singletons. The V segment lost 3 bases and the J segment 5 bases; nucleotides outside the gene matches: 13. The germline V gene encodes CDR1 SGDLS and CDR2 YYNGEE. The CDR3 loop spans 17 amino acids. The source was cultured CD8+ T cells from PBMCs, collected from culture after CMV antigen stimulation. This chain links TRBV9 with TRBJ1-5; 8 positions agree with TRBD1. This clonotype was obtained from a human donor in good health (CMV status not recorded). Some clones in this sample may be carry-over from other donors' samples. CDR3 in DNA: TGTGCCAGCAGCGCGGACAGGGTGGGTAGGACTTATCAGCCCCAGCATTTT. Amino acid sequence: CASSADRVGRTYQPQHF.